The TCR beta chain described here comes from a study of a mutant IDH1 vaccine in newly diagnosed glioma. About the research overall: Each patient was administered eight vaccinations, scheduled in weeks 1, 3, 5, 7, 11, 15, 19 and 23.

Findings and caveats of the study: It seemed that pseudoprogression was not linked to changes in the top peripheral T cell clonotypes.

This clone came up a few times. Its antigen is not identified. Profiling relied on immunoSEQ multiplex PCR, and the TCRdb table lists in-frame clones only, not all of them. The data hold 50,000 to 65,000 clones, with roughly 80% observed a single time. Time point in this sample: week 11, during vaccination. In every dose of vaccine, 300 ug of mutant IDH1 20-mer peptide was given alongside topical imiquimod. The sample in question was PBMCs, obtained from a glioma patient whose treatment included an IDH1 peptide vaccine. The sequence was obtained from a woman aged 45-65 years with glioma.

CDR3: CASNAEVTEAFF. The CDR3 coding sequence is TGTGCCAGCAATGCTGAGGTCACTGAAGCTTTCTTT. The V and J genes are TRBV2 and TRBJ1-1, with D unresolved. Germline CDR1 is SNHLY and CDR2 is FYNNEI. With 7 bases removed from V and 4 bases from J, the gap between germline ends came to 10 bases. The CDR3 is 12 amino acids.